What follows is one T cell receptor beta chain and its context. Methods used by the authors: By means of reference gene primer amplification, nucleated cell counts were estimated. This table comes from immunoSEQ multiplex PCR, and its TCRdb copy is limited to in-frame clones, with some not included. From that table come the V and J calls and clone size; the DNA was used to work out D and trimming. The sample contains around 370,000 clones, 90% of which appear only once. The sample is drawn from a study of blood T cell repertoires in COVID-19. Study-level background: Acute and convalescent COVID-19 samples came from the United States, Italy and Spain. T cells, B-cell-depleted T cells, or PBMCs supplied cDNA or gDNA.

CDR1 is LGHNA, CDR2 YSLEER, per germline. Trimming removed 0 bases from V and 7 bases from J; junction bases left unmatched: 6. The CDR3 sequence is 15 residues long. The clonotype was recovered from a man between 18 and 29 years old with active or convalescent COVID-19. V gene TRBV4-3 combines with J gene TRBJ2-1; 7 nucleotides match TRBD1. The sequenced sample was peripheral blood. The CDR3 here is CASSQEWTGTNEQFF. As DNA, the CDR3 is TGCGCCAGCAGCCAAGAGTGGACAGGTACAAATGAGCAGTTCTTC.